Listed below are T cell receptor beta chains from one sample, sequenced in a study of blood T cell repertoires in COVID-19. Sequenced by immunoSEQ multiplex PCR; TCRdb stores in-frame clones only, minus some. The sample consists of around 200,000 clones, around 83% of them appearing once. The material sequenced was peripheral blood. All receptors derive from a man aged 45-65 years with active or convalescent COVID-19. The CDR3 runs from the conserved cysteine through the conserved F or W. D genes are given only for firm matches. The listing skips clone size in some rows; elsewhere it reads once, few, many or a size class.

d_call: .; clone_size: .; v_call: TRBV3-1/TRBV3-2; j_call: TRBJ1-2; cdr3_aa: CASSQTGLGGYTF; cdr3_nt: TGTGCCAGCAGCCAAACAGGGTTGGGTGGCTACACCTTC
d_call: .; clone_size: .; v_call: TRBV28; j_call: TRBJ1-2; cdr3_aa: CASSNRGGYTF; cdr3_nt: TGTGCCAGCAGTAATAGGGGCGGCTACACCTTC
d_call: .; clone_size: .; v_call: TRBV6-2/TRBV6-3; j_call: TRBJ1-2; cdr3_aa: CASSDQGDYGYTF; cdr3_nt: TGTGCCAGCAGCGACCAGGGTGACTATGGCTACACCTTC
d_call: TRBD2; clone_size: .; v_call: TRBV25-1; j_call: TRBJ2-3; cdr3_aa: CASSGLVPDTQYF; cdr3_nt: TGTGCCAGCAGCGGACTAGTCCCAGATACGCAGTATTTT
d_call: .; clone_size: once; v_call: TRBV4-1; j_call: TRBJ2-3; cdr3_aa: CASSPAVAVLTDTQYF; cdr3_nt: TGCGCCAGCAGCCCGGCGGTGGCGGTTCTCACAGATACGCAGTATTTT
d_call: TRBD1; clone_size: .; v_call: TRBV7-2; j_call: TRBJ1-3; cdr3_aa: CASSLRQGSPLSGNTIYF; cdr3_nt: TGTGCCAGCAGCCTCAGACAGGGAAGCCCCCTCTCTGGAAACACCATATATTTT
d_call: TRBD1; clone_size: once; v_call: TRBV4-1; j_call: TRBJ1-2; cdr3_aa: CASSHEPTGDSGYTF; cdr3_nt: TGCGCCAGCAGCCATGAACCAACAGGGGATTCTGGCTACACCTTC
d_call: TRBD1; clone_size: .; v_call: TRBV7-9; j_call: TRBJ2-4; cdr3_aa: CASSFTGEGDIQYF; cdr3_nt: TGTGCCAGCAGCTTTACAGGGGAAGGGGACATTCAGTACTTC
d_call: TRBD1; clone_size: .; v_call: TRBV5-1; j_call: TRBJ1-6; cdr3_aa: CASSLGRQGNSPLHF; cdr3_nt: TGCGCCAGCAGCTTAGGGCGACAGGGGAATTCACCCCTCCACTTT
d_call: .; clone_size: .; v_call: TRBV5-4; j_call: TRBJ2-1; cdr3_aa: CASSLNADEQFF; cdr3_nt: TGTGCCAGCAGCTTGAATGCAGATGAGCAGTTCTTC
d_call: TRBD2; clone_size: .; v_call: TRBV27; j_call: TRBJ2-3; cdr3_aa: CASTPRAGTGDTQYF; cdr3_nt: TGTGCCAGCACCCCCCGAGCGGGGACCGGAGATACGCAGTATTTT
d_call: TRBD2; clone_size: few; v_call: TRBV12-3/TRBV12-4; j_call: TRBJ2-1; cdr3_aa: CATSGRARNEQFF; cdr3_nt: TGTGCCACCTCGGGGAGGGCCCGCAATGAGCAGTTCTTC
d_call: .; clone_size: .; v_call: TRBV19; j_call: TRBJ1-2; cdr3_aa: CASSIFQVGGYTF; cdr3_nt: TGTGCCAGTAGTATATTTCAGGTCGGTGGCTACACCTTC
d_call: TRBD1; clone_size: few; v_call: TRBV3-1/TRBV3-2; j_call: TRBJ1-2; cdr3_aa: CASSQDAQGVRGYTF; cdr3_nt: TGTGCCAGCAGCCAAGATGCACAGGGGGTCCGGGGCTACACCTTC
d_call: .; clone_size: .; v_call: TRBV19; j_call: TRBJ1-2; cdr3_aa: CASTNRGAENYGYTF; cdr3_nt: TGTGCCAGTACCAACCGGGGGGCAGAGAACTATGGCTACACCTTC
d_call: TRBD2; clone_size: .; v_call: TRBV3-1/TRBV3-2; j_call: TRBJ2-7; cdr3_aa: CASSGTRTETYEQYF; cdr3_nt: TGTGCCAGCAGCGGGACTAGGACAGAAACTTACGAGCAGTACTTC
d_call: .; clone_size: .; v_call: TRBV20-1; j_call: TRBJ1-2; cdr3_aa: CSARGGGGYTF; cdr3_nt: TGCAGTGCTAGAGGCGGTGGGGGCTACACCTTC
d_call: TRBD2; clone_size: .; v_call: TRBV10-1; j_call: TRBJ2-1; cdr3_aa: CASGKAGARHEQFF; cdr3_nt: TGCGCCAGCGGAAAAGCGGGAGCTCGGCATGAGCAGTTCTTC
d_call: .; clone_size: few; v_call: TRBV5-1; j_call: TRBJ2-6; cdr3_aa: CASRPGQSHSGANVLTF; cdr3_nt: TGCGCCAGCAGACCCGGACAGAGTCACTCTGGGGCCAACGTCCTGACTTTC
d_call: .; clone_size: .; v_call: TRBV18; j_call: TRBJ1-2; cdr3_aa: CASSQQGGYGYTF; cdr3_nt: TGTGCCAGCTCACAACAGGGCGGCTATGGCTACACCTTC
d_call: .; clone_size: .; v_call: TRBV28; j_call: TRBJ2-3; cdr3_aa: CASRPQKSTDTQYF; cdr3_nt: TGTGCCAGCAGGCCCCAGAAGAGCACAGATACGCAGTATTTT
d_call: TRBD1; clone_size: .; v_call: TRBV7-8; j_call: TRBJ1-2; cdr3_aa: CASSYGTGGTYGYTF; cdr3_nt: TGTGCCAGCAGCTACGGGACAGGGGGCACGTATGGCTACACCTTC
d_call: TRBD2; clone_size: .; v_call: TRBV3-1/TRBV3-2; j_call: TRBJ2-3; cdr3_aa: CASSQSLAGVDTQYF; cdr3_nt: TGTGCCAGCAGCCAAAGCCTAGCGGGGGTAGATACGCAGTATTTT
d_call: .; clone_size: few; v_call: TRBV6-2/TRBV6-3; j_call: TRBJ1-5; cdr3_aa: CASSYRQNNQPQHF; cdr3_nt: TGTGCCAGCAGTTACAGACAGAACAATCAGCCCCAGCATTTT
d_call: TRBD1; clone_size: once; v_call: TRBV18; j_call: TRBJ2-5; cdr3_aa: CASSPRGGVQETQYF; cdr3_nt: TGTGCCAGCTCACCACGAGGGGGCGTGCAAGAGACCCAGTACTTC
d_call: TRBD2; clone_size: few; v_call: TRBV5-4; j_call: TRBJ2-5; cdr3_aa: CASSLGTSGRRGETQYF; cdr3_nt: TGTGCCAGCAGCTTGGGGACTAGCGGGAGGAGAGGGGAGACCCAGTACTTC
d_call: .; clone_size: .; v_call: TRBV11-1; j_call: TRBJ2-5; cdr3_aa: CASSLKRAGRGETQYF; cdr3_nt: TGTGCCAGCAGCTTAAAGCGGGCAGGGCGAGGGGAGACCCAGTACTTC
d_call: TRBD1; clone_size: .; v_call: TRBV5-1; j_call: TRBJ1-1; cdr3_aa: CASSLWTGAFMNTEAFF; cdr3_nt: TGCGCCAGCAGCTTATGGACAGGGGCATTTATGAACACTGAAGCTTTCTTT
d_call: TRBD1; clone_size: .; v_call: TRBV11-2; j_call: TRBJ1-5; cdr3_aa: CASSRSGGSNQPQHF; cdr3_nt: TGTGCCAGCAGCAGATCAGGGGGAAGCAATCAGCCCCAGCATTTT
d_call: TRBD1; clone_size: .; v_call: TRBV5-4; j_call: TRBJ2-7; cdr3_aa: CASSQRTGGSYEQYF; cdr3_nt: TGTGCCAGCAGCCAGCGGACAGGGGGCTCCTACGAGCAGTACTTC
d_call: .; clone_size: .; v_call: TRBV6-5; j_call: TRBJ1-1; cdr3_aa: CASRTGYLGEAFF; cdr3_nt: TGTGCCAGCAGGACAGGTTACCTTGGTGAAGCTTTCTTT